Presented here are 18 T cell receptor beta chains from one specimen sequenced in a study of Ad26.COV2.S vaccination and SARS-CoV-2 variants. As for treatment: 19 received Ad26.COV2.S at low or high dose, single or two shots; about five received placebo; per-sample allocation not given. Samples were taken on day 63 after the first vaccine or placebo injection. Using immunoSEQ multiplex PCR, the repertoire was profiled, and TCRdb retains in-frame clones only, with some absent. The data contain 400,000 to 450,000 clones, roughly 90% of them seen just once; the ten biggest clones take up 1.5% to 2%. The sequences come from peripheral blood, collected in a trial of Ad26.COV2.S vaccine versus placebo. The receptors shown here come from a person between 18 and 59 years old who received the Ad26.COV2.S COVID-19 vaccine or a placebo.

The chain links TRBV6-2 or TRBV6-3 to TRBJ2-5; 8 nucleotides agree with TRBD2. V dropped 5 bases and J dropped 5; count of bases not matched to a gene: 10. The length of the CDR3 is 15 residues. The germline V gene encodes CDR1 MNHEY and CDR2 SVGEGT. The CDR3 DNA sequence: TGTGCCAGCAGTACCGGACTAGCCCCGGCTGAGACCCAGTACTTC. Protein sequence: CASSTGLAPAETQYF.

This chain joins TRBV6-6 and TRBJ1-6; 9 positions agree with TRBD1. Germline lookup yields CDR1 MNHNY and CDR2 SVGAGI (reference sequence). With 7 bases clipped from V and 9 bases from J, the junction kept 10 bases outside the gene matches. The CDR3 runs 15 residues. CDR3 in DNA: TGTGCCAGCACCGACCCGGGACAGGGTGGTTCACCCCTCCACTTT. Its translation is CASTDPGQGGSPLHF.

The genes are TRBV27 and TRBJ1-2; D gene unclear. V was pared by 8 bases and J by 0 bases, with 13 bases between. The CDR3 contains 14 residues. Germline V gene lookup returns CDR1 MNHEY and CDR2 SMNVEV (reference sequence). The CDR3 protein is CASFWTRANYGYTF. CDR3 DNA: TGTGCCAGCTTTTGGACGAGGGCTAACTATGGCTACACCTTC.

The chain recombines TRBV5-1 with TRBJ1-4; 8 positions agree with TRBD1. CDR3 size: 14 residues. The V gene's germline CDR1 is SGHRS and CDR2 YFSETQ. The V gene end was trimmed by 1 base and the J gene end by 5 bases; junction bases not matched to a gene: 1. CDR3 in DNA: TGCGCCAGCAGCTTGCAGGGGGCGAATGAAAAACTGTTTTTT. As protein: CASSLQGANEKLFF. Full variable domain (remainder filled in from reference TRBV5-1 and TRBJ1-4): KAGVTQTPRYLIKTRGQQVTLSCSPISGHRSVSWYQQTPGQGLQFLFEYFSETQRNKGNFPGRFSGRQFSNSRSEMNVSTLELGDSALYLCASSLQGANEKLFFGSGTQLSVL.

V usage is TRBV15 and J usage is TRBJ1-3; TRBD1 matches 8 bases. In germline, CDR1 is LNHNV, CDR2 YYDKDF (reference sequence). V shed 3 bases and J 3 bases; nucleotides not matched to a gene: 1. The CDR3 spans 14 residues. CDR3: CATSSGTGGNTIYF. CDR3 bases: TGTGCCACCAGCAGCGGGACAGGTGGAAACACCATATATTTT.

This chain joins TRBV19 and TRBJ1-1; D call uncertain. V lost 3 bases and J lost 4, with 6 bases in between. The CDR3 totals 12 residues. Germline CDR1 and CDR2: LNHDA and SQIVND (reference sequence). CDR3 amino acids: CASSMWGTEAFF. For the CDR3, the DNA is TGTGCCAGTAGTATGTGGGGCACTGAAGCTTTCTTT.

On this clone itself: Sequence at one end of the junction differs from germline and may be a read error. The chain combines TRBV27 with TRBJ2-1; D may match TRBD1 or TRBD2 (6 bases each). Germline V lookup: CDR1 MNHEY, CDR2 SMNVEV (reference sequence). There are 12 residues in the CDR3. The CDR3 DNA follows: TGTGCCAGCAGACAAAACGGGGGCGCCAGGATCTTC. It yields the protein CASRQNGGARIF.

The chain uses TRBV7-2 and TRBJ1-1; D gene ambiguous. The germline V and J ends were trimmed by 3 bases and 3 bases, with 11 bases remaining between them. Germline V gene data show CDR1 as SGHTA and CDR2 as FQGNSA. CDR3 length: 14 residues. CDR3: CASSFLGGYTEAFF. The CDR3 DNA reads as TGTGCCAGCAGCTTCCTCGGCGGATACACTGAAGCTTTCTTT. The complete variable domain, with remaining parts taken from reference TRBV7-2 and TRBJ1-1, reads GAGVSQSPSNKVTEKGKDVELRCDPISGHTALYWYRQSLGQGLEFLIYFQGNSAPDKSGLPSDRFSAERTGGSVSTLTIQRTQQEDSAVYLCASSFLGGYTEAFFGQGTRLTVV.

The chain combines TRBV2 with TRBJ1-2, with D perhaps TRBD1 (5 bases). The CDR3 is 14 amino acids. The germline CDR1 and CDR2 sequences are SNHLY and FYNNEI. Trimming stripped 6 bases from V and 8 bases from J, with 19 bases between. The CDR3: CASRQGETLLGYTF. As DNA, the CDR3 is TGTGCCAGCAGGCAAGGGGAAACTCTGTTGGGCTACACCTTC. The full variable domain, with the rest looked up from reference TRBV2 and TRBJ1-2, is EPEVTQTPSHQVTQMGQEVILRCVPISNHLYFYWYRQILGQKVEFLVSFYNNEISEKSEIFDDQFSVERPDGSNFTLKIRSTKLEDSAMYFCASRQGETLLGYTFGSGTRLTVV.

This clone was counted a few times. CDR3 bases: TGTGCCAGCAGCTTAATTTCGGCGGAGCTGTTTTTT. Translating gives CASSLISAELFF. V usage is TRBV7-9 and J usage is TRBJ2-2; D remains unclear. Germline lookup yields CDR1 SEHNR and CDR2 FQNEAQ (reference sequence). The CDR3 has 12 residues. Trimming left V 2 bases short and J 10 bases short, with 8 bases between.

The chain links TRBV5-1 to TRBJ2-5; D possibly uses TRBD1 or TRBD2 (5 bases each). V lost 5 bases and J 4 bases, leaving 15 bases between the germline ends. In germline, CDR1 is SGHRS, CDR2 YFSETQ. CDR3 length equals 14 residues. CDR3 sequence: CASSTVDGGETQYF. CDR3 DNA sequence: TGCGCCAGCAGTACAGTAGATGGGGGAGAGACCCAGTACTTC.

This clone came up once. The V call is TRBV13, the J call TRBJ2-3; no firm D call. The V and J ends lost 6 bases and 0 bases respectively, with 7 bases between them. Germline loops: CDR1 PRHDT, CDR2 FYEKMQ (reference sequence). The CDR3 has 13 residues. CDR3 nucleotides: TGTGCCAGCAGTATTCCTAGCACAGATACGCAGTATTTT. It encodes CASSIPSTDTQYF.

The chain couples TRBV11-2 to TRBJ2-1; the match to TRBD2 covers 7 bases. This CDR3 has 17 amino acids. V shed 3 bases and J 9 bases; nucleotides not matched to a gene: 17. Germline CDR1 is SGHAT and CDR2 is FQNNGV. Written as DNA, the CDR3 is TGTGCCAGCAGCTTGCTGAGCCCTCTAGCGGTCGGGCCTGAGCAGTTCTTC. Translation gives CASSLLSPLAVGPEQFF.

CDR3 region: CASRHLSGRDDGYTF. CDR3 sequence (DNA): TGTGCCAGCAGACACCTTTCGGGGCGAGACGATGGCTACACCTTC. This chain joins TRBV6-5 and TRBJ1-2, with D possibly matching TRBD1 (5 bases). Trimming took 6 bases from V and 6 from J, leaving 20 bases between them. CDR1 and CDR2 from the germline V gene are MNHEY and SVGAGI. CDR3 length: 15 amino acids.

This chain links TRBV9 with TRBJ1-3; the match to TRBD1 covers 11 bases. J gave up 9 bases and V 4 bases, and 9 bases lay outside the gene matches. CDR1 and CDR2 from the germline V gene are SGDLS and YYNGEE. The CDR3 has 15 amino acids. The CDR3: CASSTAGTGGGTIYF. DNA for the CDR3: TGTGCCAGCAGCACCGCCGGGACAGGGGGAGGCACCATATATTTT.

This clone was seen only once. The rearrangement joins TRBV27 to TRBJ1-5; the D is unclear. CDR3 length: 13 amino acids. Germline loops: CDR1 MNHEY, CDR2 SMNVEV (reference sequence). Trimming pared 1 base from V and 6 bases from J, leaving 7 bases between. The CDR3 spells CASSLWGGQPQHF. The CDR3 bases are TGTGCCAGCAGTTTATGGGGAGGTCAGCCCCAGCATTTT.

CDR3 sequence reads: CASSLSGLSGGEQYF. The CDR3 nucleotides read TGCGCCAGCAGCTTATCCGGACTGAGCGGGGGCGAGCAGTACTTC. The chain uses TRBV5-1 and TRBJ2-7, with TRBD2 identical over 8 bases. The CDR3 runs 15 residues. Per the germline V gene, CDR1 is SGHRS and CDR2 is YFSETQ. With 2 bases clipped from V and 6 bases from J, the junction kept 10 bases outside the gene matches.

In its sample, this clone was seen a few times. At one end, the junction sequence differs from germline, possibly due to a read error. The chain couples TRBV5-6 to TRBJ2-7; 9 nucleotides agree with TRBD2. The CDR3 is 15 residues long. Per germline, CDR1 SGHDT and CDR2 YYEEEE. The CDR3 DNA follows: TGTGCCAGTAGCTTAGTTAGCGGGGGCGCCTACGAGCAGTACTTC. Translation gives CASSLVSGGAYEQYF.